This T cell receptor (beta chain) was recovered during a study of identical twins. This CDR3 spans 17 amino acids. Trimming left V 4 bases short and J 0 bases short, with 16 bases between. Germline V gene data show CDR1 as SGHDN and CDR2 as FVKESK. Using its own MiXCR run on the 5' RACE reads, TCRdb lists one record per CDR3 protein. The table lists about 200,000 distinct CDR3 sequences, 5.5% to 7.5% of them singletons, with 14% to 15% in the top ten. All donors comprised healthy Caucasians. This sample also belongs to another study, concerning T cells expressing NK-cell markers.

The source material was CD8+ T cells sorted from blood. This rearrangement joins TRBV14 to TRBJ1-3, with D unclear. This TCR came from a young woman in good health. CDR3 DNA sequence: TGTGCCAGCAGCCTACGGCCGGCGCGGGACTCTGGAAACACCATATATTTT. Protein: CASSLRPARDSGNTIYF.